This paragraph reports one T cell receptor beta chain. This sample includes further DNA sequences coding for the same CDR3. The CDR3 consists of 15 residues. Germline V CDR1 and CDR2: SNHLY, FYNNEI. Trimming cost V 6 bases and J 2 bases, with 16 bases left between them. The data were taken from a study of OX40 agonist ivuxolimab in advanced cancers. Clones were sequenced by immunoSEQ multiplex PCR, and TCRdb holds only the in-frame ones, with some missing. The sample contains around 70,000 clones, about nine tenths of which appear only once. The sequence was collected from an adult with an advanced solid tumor such as melanoma, head and neck, liver or kidney cancer. The chain links TRBV2 to TRBJ1-2; unclear D gene. Specimen: CD4+ or CD8+ T cells sorted from blood, collected in a trial of the OX40 agonist ivuxolimab. The CDR3 coding sequence is TGTGCCAGCAGGAGGGCGGATCGCGACAACTATGGCTACACCTTC. This encodes CASRRADRDNYGYTF.